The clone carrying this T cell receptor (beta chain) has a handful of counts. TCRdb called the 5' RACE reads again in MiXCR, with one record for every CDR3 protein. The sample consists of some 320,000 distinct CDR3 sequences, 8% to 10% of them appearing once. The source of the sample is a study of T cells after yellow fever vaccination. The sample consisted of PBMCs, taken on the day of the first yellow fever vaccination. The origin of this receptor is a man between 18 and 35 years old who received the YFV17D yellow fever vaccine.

The CDR3 DNA reads TGCAGCGCCGCGGATCGGGGGGGGCATCCCTACAATGAGCAGTTCTTC. Protein: CSAADRGGHPYNEQFF. The J gene is TRBJ2-1, the V gene TRBV29-1, with 8 bases matching TRBD2. The V segment lost 7 bases and the J segment 2 bases; nucleotides outside the gene matches: 13. CDR1 is SQVTM, CDR2 ANQGSEA, per germline. This CDR3 has 16 residues.